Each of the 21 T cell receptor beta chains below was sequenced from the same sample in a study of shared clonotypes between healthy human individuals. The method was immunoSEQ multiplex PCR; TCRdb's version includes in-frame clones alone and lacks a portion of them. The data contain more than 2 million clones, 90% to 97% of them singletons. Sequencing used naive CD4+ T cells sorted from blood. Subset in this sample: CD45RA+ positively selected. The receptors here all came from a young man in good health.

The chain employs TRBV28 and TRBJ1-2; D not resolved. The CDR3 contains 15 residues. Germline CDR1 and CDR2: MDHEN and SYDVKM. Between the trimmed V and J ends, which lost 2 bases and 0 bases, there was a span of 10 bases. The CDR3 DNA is TGTGCCAGCAGTTTAGTCGGGTCCACTAACTATGGCTACACCTTC. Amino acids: CASSLVGSTNYGYTF.

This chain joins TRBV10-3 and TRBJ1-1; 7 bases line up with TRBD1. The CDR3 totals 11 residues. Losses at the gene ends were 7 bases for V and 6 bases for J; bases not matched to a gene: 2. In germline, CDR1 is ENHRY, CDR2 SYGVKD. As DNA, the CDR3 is TGTGCCATCATCCAGGGGGCTGAAGCTTTCTTT. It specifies CAIIQGAEAFF.

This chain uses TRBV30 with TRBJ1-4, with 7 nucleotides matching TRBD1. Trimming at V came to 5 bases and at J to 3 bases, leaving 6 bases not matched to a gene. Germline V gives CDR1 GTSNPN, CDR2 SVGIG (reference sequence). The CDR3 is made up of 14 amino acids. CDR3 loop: CAWVRDSANEKLFF. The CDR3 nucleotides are TGTGCCTGGGTGAGGGACAGCGCTAATGAAAAACTGTTTTTT.

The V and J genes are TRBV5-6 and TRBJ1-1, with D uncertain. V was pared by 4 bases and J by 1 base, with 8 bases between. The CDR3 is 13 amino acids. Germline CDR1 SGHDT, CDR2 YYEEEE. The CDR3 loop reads CASSTSRNTEAFF. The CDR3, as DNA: TGTGCCAGCAGCACCTCCCGGAACACTGAAGCTTTCTTT.

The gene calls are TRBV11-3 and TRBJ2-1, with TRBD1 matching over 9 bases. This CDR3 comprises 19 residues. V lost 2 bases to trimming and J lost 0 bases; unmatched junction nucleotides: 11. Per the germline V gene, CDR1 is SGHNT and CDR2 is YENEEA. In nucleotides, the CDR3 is TGTGCCAGCAGCTTAAACCGGGACAGGGAACTCACCTCCTACAATGAGCAGTTCTTC. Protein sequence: CASSLNRDRELTSYNEQFF.

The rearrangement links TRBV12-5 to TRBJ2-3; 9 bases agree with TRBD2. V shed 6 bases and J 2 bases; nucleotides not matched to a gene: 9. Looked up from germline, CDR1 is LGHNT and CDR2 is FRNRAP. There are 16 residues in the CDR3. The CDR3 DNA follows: TGTGCTAGTGGCCCTCCTAGCGGGACCTCCACAGATACGCAGTATTTT. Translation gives CASGPPSGTSTDTQYF.

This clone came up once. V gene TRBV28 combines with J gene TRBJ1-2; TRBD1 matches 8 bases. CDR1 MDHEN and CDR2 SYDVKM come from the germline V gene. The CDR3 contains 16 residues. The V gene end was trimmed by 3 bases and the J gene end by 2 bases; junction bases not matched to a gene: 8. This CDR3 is CASSFPDRAVNYGYTF. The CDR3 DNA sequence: TGTGCCAGCAGTTTCCCGGACAGGGCGGTAAACTATGGCTACACCTTC.

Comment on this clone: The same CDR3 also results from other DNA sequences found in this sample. The CDR3 region has the DNA TGTGCCAGCAGTACAAGGGAGACCCAGTACTTC. This gives the protein CASSTRETQYF. The rearrangement joins TRBV6-5 to TRBJ2-5, with no clear D. Germline V gene sequence: CDR1 MNHEY, CDR2 SVGAGI. The CDR3 consists of 11 residues. Trimming left V 5 bases short and J 5 bases short, with 6 bases between.

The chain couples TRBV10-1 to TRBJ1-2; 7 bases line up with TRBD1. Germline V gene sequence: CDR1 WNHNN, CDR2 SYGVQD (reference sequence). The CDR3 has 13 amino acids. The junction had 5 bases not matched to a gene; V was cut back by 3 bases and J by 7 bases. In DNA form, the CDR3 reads TGCGCCAGCAGTGAAAAACAGGGGAGTGGCTACACCTTC. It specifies CASSEKQGSGYTF.

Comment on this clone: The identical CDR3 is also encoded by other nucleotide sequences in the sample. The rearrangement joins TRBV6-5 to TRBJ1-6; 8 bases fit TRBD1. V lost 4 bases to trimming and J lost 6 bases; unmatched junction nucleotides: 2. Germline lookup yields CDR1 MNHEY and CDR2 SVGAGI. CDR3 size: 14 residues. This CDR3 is CASSSGQGNSPLHF. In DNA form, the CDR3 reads TGTGCCAGCAGTTCAGGACAGGGTAATTCACCCCTCCACTTT.

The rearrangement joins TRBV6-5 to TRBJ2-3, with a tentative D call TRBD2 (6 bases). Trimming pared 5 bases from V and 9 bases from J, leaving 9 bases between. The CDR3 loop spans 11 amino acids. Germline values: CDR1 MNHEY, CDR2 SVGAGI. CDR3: CASSKAGTQYF. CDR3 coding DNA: TGTGCCAGCAGTAAGGCGGGGACGCAGTATTTT.

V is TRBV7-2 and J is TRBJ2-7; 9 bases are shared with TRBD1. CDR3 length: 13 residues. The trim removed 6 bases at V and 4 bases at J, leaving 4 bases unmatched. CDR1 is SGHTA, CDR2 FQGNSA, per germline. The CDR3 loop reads CASSTGGAYEQYF. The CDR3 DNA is TGTGCCAGCAGTACAGGGGGCGCGTACGAGCAGTACTTC.

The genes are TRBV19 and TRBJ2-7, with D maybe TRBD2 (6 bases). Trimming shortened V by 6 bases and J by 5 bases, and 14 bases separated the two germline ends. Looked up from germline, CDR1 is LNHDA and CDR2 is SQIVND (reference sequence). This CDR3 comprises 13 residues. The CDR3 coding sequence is TGTGCCAGTAGCTGGGGGGTATCGGACGAGCAGTACTTC. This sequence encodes CASSWGVSDEQYF.

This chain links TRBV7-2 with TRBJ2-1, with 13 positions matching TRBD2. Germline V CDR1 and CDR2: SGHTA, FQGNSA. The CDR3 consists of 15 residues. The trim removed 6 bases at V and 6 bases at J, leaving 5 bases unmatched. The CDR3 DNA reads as TGTGCCAGCAGTACTAGCGGGGGGGTGACCAATGAGCAGTTCTTC. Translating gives CASSTSGGVTNEQFF.

DNA for the CDR3: TGTGCCAGCACGGGATACACTGAAGCTTTCTTT. Amino acid sequence: CASTGYTEAFF. J is TRBJ1-1 and V is TRBV6-1; no definite D call. The CDR3 runs 11 residues. V lost 7 bases and J 3 bases, leaving 6 bases between the germline ends. In germline, CDR1 is MNHNS, CDR2 SASEGT.

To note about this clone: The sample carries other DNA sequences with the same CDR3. CDR3 sequence: CASSERTGGNQPQHF. CDR3 DNA: TGTGCCAGCAGTGAAAGGACAGGGGGCAATCAGCCCCAGCATTTT. The J gene is TRBJ1-5, the V gene TRBV6-1, with 9 bases identical to TRBD1. V lost 2 bases to trimming and J lost 2 bases; unmatched junction nucleotides: 1. The CDR3 extends over 15 amino acids. Germline loops: CDR1 MNHNS, CDR2 SASEGT.

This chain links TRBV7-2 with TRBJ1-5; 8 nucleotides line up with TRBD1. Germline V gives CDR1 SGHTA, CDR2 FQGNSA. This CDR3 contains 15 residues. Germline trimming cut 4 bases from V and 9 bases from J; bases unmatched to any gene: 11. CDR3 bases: TGTGCCAGCAGCTCAGACAGGGGAGAAGTGTGGCCCCAGCATTTT. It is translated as CASSSDRGEVWPQHF.

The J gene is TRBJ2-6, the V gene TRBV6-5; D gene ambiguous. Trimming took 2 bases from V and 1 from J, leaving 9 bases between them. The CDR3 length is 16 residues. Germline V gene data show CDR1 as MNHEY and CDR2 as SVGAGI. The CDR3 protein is CASSYEPSSGANVLTF. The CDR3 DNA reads TGTGCCAGCAGTTACGAACCATCATCTGGGGCCAACGTCCTGACTTTC.

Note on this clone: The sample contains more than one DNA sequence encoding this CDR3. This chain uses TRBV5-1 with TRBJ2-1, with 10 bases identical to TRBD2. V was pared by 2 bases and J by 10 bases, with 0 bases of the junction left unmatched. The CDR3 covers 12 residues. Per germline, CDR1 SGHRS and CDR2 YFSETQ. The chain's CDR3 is CASSFSGGEQFF. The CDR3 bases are TGCGCCAGCAGCTTTAGCGGGGGGGAGCAGTTCTTC.

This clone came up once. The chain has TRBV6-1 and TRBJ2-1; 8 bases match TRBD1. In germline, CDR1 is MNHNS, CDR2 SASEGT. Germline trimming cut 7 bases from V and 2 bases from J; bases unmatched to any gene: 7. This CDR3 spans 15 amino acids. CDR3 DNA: TGTGCCAGCACCTCAGGGGGCAGCGCCTACAATGAGCAGTTCTTC. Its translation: CASTSGGSAYNEQFF.

The CDR3 nucleotides read TGTGCCAGCAGTTACTCGACTAGCGGGGGGGCCCATGAGCAGTTCTTC. It specifies CASSYSTSGGAHEQFF. V usage is TRBV6-6 and J usage is TRBJ2-1; 14 bases agree with TRBD2. This CDR3 is built from 16 residues. J lost 8 bases, V lost 0 bases, and 3 bases had no gene match. Germline CDR1 and CDR2: MNHNY and SVGAGI (reference sequence).